The 32 T cell receptor beta chains reported below all come from one sample, sequenced in a study of identical twins. TCRdb reprocessed the 5' RACE reads with MiXCR, giving one entry per CDR3 protein. The data hold some 1,700,000 distinct CDR3 sequences, with roughly 35% observed a single time. Sequenced sample: cord blood. These receptors all stem from a newborn girl in good health.

V gene TRBV7-9 combines with J gene TRBJ2-7; TRBD1 might be the D (6 bases). Germline-derived CDR1 and CDR2 are SEHNR and FQNEAQ (reference sequence). CDR3 length equals 17 residues. The germline V and J ends were trimmed by 0 bases and 7 bases, with 22 bases remaining between them. CDR3 amino acids: CASSLAETGFSYNEQYF. CDR3 bases: TGTGCCAGCAGCTTAGCAGAGACAGGATTCTCCTACAATGAGCAGTACTTC. The full variable domain, completed using reference TRBV7-9 and TRBJ2-7, is DTGVSQNPRHKITKRGQNVTFRCDPISEHNRLYWYRQTLGQGPEFLTYFQNEAQLEKSRLLSDRFSAERPKGSFSTLEIQRTEQGDSAMYLCASSLAETGFSYNEQYFGPGTRLTVT.

About this clonotype: Mismatch with germline at one junction end may stem from a read error. The rearrangement uses TRBV10-3 and TRBJ1-1; perhaps TRBD1 as D (5 bases). The CDR3 runs 12 residues. CDR1 and CDR2 (germline): ENHRY, SYGVKD. CDR3 in DNA: TGTGCCGTCAGGGCAGGAGGCACTGAAGCTTTCTTT. This translates into CAVRAGGTEAFF.

This clonotype was recorded a few times. This chain uses TRBV7-9 with TRBJ2-7; 8 nucleotides align to TRBD1. Germline CDR1 and CDR2: SEHNR and FQNEAQ (reference sequence). The V and J ends lost 5 bases and 6 bases, in that order; junction bases with no gene match: 9. The CDR3 runs 14 residues. CDR3 nucleotides: TGTGCCAGCAGCGCATTAACAGGGGGTGTCGAGCAGTACTTC. Its protein product is CASSALTGGVEQYF.

This clonotype came up a few times. V gene TRBV3-1 combines with J gene TRBJ2-5; D tentatively fits TRBD1 or TRBD2 (5 bases each). V lost 0 bases and J 11 bases, leaving 19 bases between the germline ends. CDR3 size: 15 residues. CDR1 and CDR2 from the germline V gene are LGHDT and YNNKEL (reference sequence). In nucleotides, the CDR3 is TGTGCCAGCAGCCAAGACTTCCGTCGGGGCAATGAGCAGTACTTC. Translating gives CASSQDFRRGNEQYF.

V usage is TRBV7-9 and J usage is TRBJ2-7, with TRBD1 matching 7 bases. The CDR3 spans 13 residues. V was pared by 2 bases and J by 7 bases, with 5 bases of the junction left unmatched. Germline CDR1 SEHNR, CDR2 FQNEAQ (reference sequence). In DNA, the CDR3 is TGTGCCAGCAGCTTAAACAGGGGTGGGGAGCAGTACTTC. Amino acids: CASSLNRGGEQYF.

V and J are TRBV5-1 and TRBJ1-3, with D hard to call. The V gene's germline CDR1 is SGHRS and CDR2 YFSETQ. V lost 4 bases and J 3 bases, leaving 17 bases between the germline ends. The length of the CDR3 is 16 residues. CDR3 in amino acids: CASSSGPKVGGNTIYF. In DNA form, the CDR3 reads TGCGCCAGCAGCAGCGGACCCAAAGTTGGTGGAAACACCATATATTTT.

This clonotype appeared once. The chain links TRBV12-3 or TRBV12-4 to TRBJ2-7, with TRBD2 matching 8 bases. This CDR3 spans 16 amino acids. V shed 3 bases and J 7 bases; nucleotides not matched to a gene: 14. The CDR3 sequence: CASSFVRGGTYNEQYF. As DNA, the CDR3 is TGTGCCAGCAGTTTTGTCCGGGGGGGTACATACAATGAGCAGTACTTC.

The genes are TRBV10-3 and TRBJ2-5; 7 nucleotides agree with TRBD2. CDR1 is ENHRY and CDR2 is SYGVKD in the germline V gene. This CDR3 comprises 15 residues. Trimming cost V 2 bases and J 5 bases; bases outside gene matches: 8. The CDR3: CAISETWTSGETQYF. The CDR3 DNA sequence: TGTGCCATCAGTGAGACCTGGACTAGTGGGGAGACCCAGTACTTC.

The J gene is TRBJ1-1, the V gene TRBV10-3; no reliable D call. The CDR3 runs 14 residues. Per germline, CDR1 ENHRY and CDR2 SYGVKD. V was pared by 6 bases and J by 0 bases, with 11 bases between. The CDR3 nucleotides are TGTGCCATCAGCCCCGCGGCCATGAACACTGAAGCTTTCTTT. Translation: CAISPAAMNTEAFF.

This clonotype has at least ten counts. The chain carries TRBV29-1 and TRBJ2-1; 8 nucleotides align to TRBD2. The CDR3 runs to 13 residues. Germline V lookup: CDR1 SQVTM, CDR2 ANQGSEA. CDR3 in amino acids: CDSGTSSYNEQFF. The CDR3 nucleotides are TGCGATAGCGGGACGAGCTCCTACAATGAGCAGTTCTTC.

This clonotype showed up many times. This rearrangement joins TRBV6-5 to TRBJ2-1; 13 positions agree with TRBD2. J gave up 0 bases and V 0 bases, and 2 bases lay outside the gene matches. CDR1 and CDR2 (germline): MNHEY, SVGAGI. The CDR3 is 18 residues long. The CDR3 here is CASSYSRTSGSSYNEQFF. The CDR3 DNA reads TGTGCCAGCAGTTACTCTCGGACTAGCGGGAGCTCCTACAATGAGCAGTTCTTC.

This clonotype was detected only a few times. This chain uses TRBV6-5 with TRBJ2-3; 7 nucleotides line up with TRBD1. Losses at the gene ends were 6 bases for V and 0 bases for J; bases not matched to a gene: 9. The CDR3 length is 16 residues. Germline lookup yields CDR1 MNHEY and CDR2 SVGAGI. CDR3 bases: TGTGCCAGCAGCTTCCACAGGGGATTAAGCACAGATACGCAGTATTTT. This gives the protein CASSFHRGLSTDTQYF.

The V call is TRBV7-2, the J call TRBJ2-1; 8 bases are shared with TRBD2. This CDR3 has 13 residues. Unmatched junction bases numbered 2, after V lost 1 base and J lost 9 bases. Germline lookup yields CDR1 SGHTA and CDR2 FQGNSA. The CDR3 DNA is TGTGCCAGCAGCTTAGAGACTAGCGTTGAGCAGTTCTTC. Encoded protein: CASSLETSVEQFF.

This clonotype was counted at least ten times. The rearrangement joins TRBV25-1 to TRBJ1-2; D is perhaps TRBD1 (5 bases). The CDR3 has 14 residues. Germline lookup yields CDR1 MGHDK and CDR2 SYGVNS. V was pared by 3 bases and J by 3 bases, with 11 bases between. The CDR3 is CASSEPGGDYGYTF. The CDR3 DNA follows: TGTGCCAGCAGTGAGCCCGGGGGGGACTATGGCTACACCTTC.

The chain joins TRBV6-1 to TRBJ1-4; 9 nucleotides line up with TRBD1. CDR1 and CDR2 from the germline V gene are MNHNS and SASEGT. The CDR3 sequence is 16 residues long. V was clipped by 2 bases and J by 8 bases; unmatched bases: 9. CDR3 sequence (DNA): TGTGCCAGCAGTGAAAGGTGGACAGGGGTCGAAGAAAAACTGTTTTTT. Translating it yields CASSERWTGVEEKLFF.

The chain is built from TRBV5-1 and TRBJ1-6, with 7 bases matching TRBD1. J gave up 6 bases and V 4 bases, and 4 bases lay outside the gene matches. CDR1 and CDR2 from the germline V gene are SGHRS and YFSETQ. This CDR3 has 14 residues. The chain's CDR3 is CASSQGQSNSPLHF. As DNA, the CDR3 is TGCGCCAGCAGCCAGGGACAGAGTAATTCACCCCTCCACTTT.

This clonotype occurred a few times. The J gene is TRBJ2-4, the V gene TRBV5-5; tentatively, D is TRBD1 (5 bases). There are 14 residues in the CDR3. Trimming took 7 bases from V and 3 from J, leaving 14 bases between them. In germline, CDR1 is SGHKS, CDR2 YYEKEE (reference sequence). This chain's CDR3 is CASDSGHLKNIQYF. CDR3 DNA sequence: TGTGCCAGCGACTCTGGACATCTCAAAAACATTCAGTACTTC.

The rearrangement links TRBV25-1 to TRBJ2-4; TRBD1 agrees at 7 bases. V lost 6 bases, J lost 13 bases, and 24 bases stayed unmatched. The germline V gene encodes CDR1 MGHDK and CDR2 SYGVNS. The CDR3 contains 17 residues. CDR3 residues: CASSGASVDRRTWEQYF. In nucleotides, the CDR3 is TGTGCCAGCAGCGGGGCAAGTGTGGACAGGCGGACGTGGGAGCAGTACTTC. Full variable domain (remainder filled in from reference TRBV25-1 and TRBJ2-4): EADIYQTPRYLVIGTGKKITLECSQTMGHDKMYWYQQDPGMELHLIHYSYGVNSTEKGDLSSESTVSRIRTEHFPLTLESARPSHTSQYLCASSGASVDRRTWEQYFGAGTRLSVL.

This clonotype was seen ten or more times. The chain couples TRBV28 to TRBJ2-1, with 8 nucleotides matching TRBD2. V shed 2 bases and J 8 bases; nucleotides not matched to a gene: 8. The CDR3 extends over 15 amino acids. Germline V gives CDR1 MDHEN, CDR2 SYDVKM. The CDR3 here is CASSLPAGVSYEQFF. The CDR3 nucleotides are TGTGCCAGCAGTTTACCAGCGGGAGTCAGCTATGAGCAGTTCTTC.

The rearrangement joins TRBV28 to TRBJ1-5, with no clear D. V shed 6 bases and J shed 5 bases, with 20 bases lying between them. The CDR3 runs to 16 residues. Germline assignment: CDR1 MDHEN and CDR2 SYDVKM. The CDR3: CASSEPDLGVDQPQHF. DNA for the CDR3: TGTGCCAGCAGCGAACCTGACTTGGGAGTAGATCAGCCCCAGCATTTT.

By its share, this clonotype is medium-sized (0.01 to 0.1%). The chain employs TRBV5-1 and TRBJ2-7; TRBD2 aligns across 11 bases. The germline V gene encodes CDR1 SGHRS and CDR2 YFSETQ. After removal of 1 base from V and 4 bases from J, the junction contained 1 base not matched to a gene. The CDR3 consists of 14 residues. CDR3 sequence: CASSLTSGSYEQYF. CDR3 DNA sequence: TGCGCCAGCAGCTTGACTAGCGGGAGTTACGAGCAGTACTTC.

This clonotype has a handful of counts. J is TRBJ2-7 and V is TRBV28; 9 nucleotides line up with TRBD1. Unmatched junction bases numbered 10, after V lost 4 bases and J lost 3 bases. The CDR3 is 16 residues long. Germline loops: CDR1 MDHEN, CDR2 SYDVKM. The CDR3 sequence: CASSSLNTGGGYEQYF. The DNA for the CDR3 is TGTGCCAGCAGTTCCCTAAACACAGGGGGCGGCTACGAGCAGTACTTC. Complete variable domain (other parts from reference TRBV28 and TRBJ2-7): DVKVTQSSRYLVKRTGEKVFLECVQDMDHENMFWYRQDPGLGLRLIYFSYDVKMKEKGDIPEGYSVSREKKERFSLILESASTNQTSMYLCASSSLNTGGGYEQYFGPGTRLTVT.

Only a few counts were recorded for this clonotype. The CDR3 region has the DNA TGCAGTGCTAGTGATCGCACAGGGTTTGATGAAAAACTGTTTTTT. Translated: CSASDRTGFDEKLFF. This chain links TRBV20-1 with TRBJ1-4; possibly TRBD1 for D (6 bases). This CDR3 has 15 residues. Trimming shortened V by 3 bases and J by 6 bases, and 17 bases separated the two germline ends. CDR1 DFQATT and CDR2 SNEGSKA come from the germline V gene (reference sequence).

Notes on this clonotype: A much larger clone is a single base away; this may be a read error. The chain links TRBV10-3 to TRBJ2-1; 8 nucleotides agree with TRBD2. Per the germline V gene, CDR1 is ENHRY and CDR2 is SYGVKD. This CDR3 is 12 amino acids long. The CDR3 nucleotides read TGTGGCATCAGAGCGGGGGACAATGAGCAGTTCTTC. Its translation: CGIRAGDNEQFF.

This clonotype has a handful of counts. The genes are TRBV7-2 and TRBJ2-7; 10 bases agree with TRBD2. The CDR3 is 15 amino acids. The V and J ends lost 7 bases and 0 bases, in that order; junction bases with no gene match: 6. Germline V gene sequence: CDR1 SGHTA, CDR2 FQGNSA. The CDR3 coding sequence is TGTGCCAGCACCACTTCTAGCGGGAGCTCCTACGAGCAGTACTTC. Its translation: CASTTSSGSSYEQYF.

This clonotype has just a few counts. The chain is built from TRBV11-2 and TRBJ2-3; 10 bases match TRBD2. CDR1 SGHAT and CDR2 FQNNGV come from the germline V gene. The CDR3 is 18 residues long. Trimming cost V 2 bases and J 0 bases; bases outside gene matches: 8. The CDR3 DNA reads TGTGCCAGCAGCTTACGTGCTAGCGGGAGTGGGAGCACAGATACGCAGTATTTT. It yields the protein CASSLRASGSGSTDTQYF.

The gene calls are TRBV27 and TRBJ1-1; D remains unclear. This CDR3 is built from 13 residues. V lost 1 base to trimming and J lost 8 bases, with 11 bases between them. Germline assignment: CDR1 MNHEY and CDR2 SMNVEV (reference sequence). The CDR3 region is CASSLYYRQEAFF. The CDR3 DNA follows: TGTGCCAGCAGTTTATACTATCGCCAAGAAGCTTTCTTT.

This clonotype has ten or more counts. One end of the junction is discordant with germline, which a read error may explain. The chain is built from TRBV7-2 and TRBJ2-3; D is ambiguous. The CDR3 loop spans 14 amino acids. Germline values: CDR1 SGHTA, CDR2 FQGNSA. CDR3 DNA sequence: TGCGCCAGCAGCCCTAGACGGAGCACAGATACGCAGTATTTT. It specifies CASSPRRSTDTQYF.

This clonotype was detected ten times or more. CDR3 in DNA: TGTGCCAGCAGCGTAAAGCGGGGGGCCGTGGATACGCAGTATTTT. Protein sequence: CASSVKRGAVDTQYF. The chain combines TRBV9 with TRBJ2-3; 9 positions agree with TRBD2. This CDR3 region has 15 residues. Trimming cost V 1 base and J 6 bases; bases outside gene matches: 6. CDR1 and CDR2 from the germline V gene are SGDLS and YYNGEE.

This clonotype was observed a handful of times. V is TRBV6-6 and J is TRBJ1-4; possibly TRBD1 for D (5 bases). Germline loops: CDR1 MNHNY, CDR2 SVGAGI (reference sequence). CDR3 length: 15 amino acids. V was shortened by 6 bases and J by 6 bases, with 17 bases between the two germline ends. The CDR3 spells CASRRIDSGHEKLFF. CDR3 DNA: TGTGCCAGCAGAAGAATCGACAGTGGGCATGAAAAACTGTTTTTT.

The CDR3 DNA sequence: TGTGCCAGTGTCAAAATGGGGGACAGGGTCCATCAGCCCCAGCATTTT. This sequence encodes CASVKMGDRVHQPQHF. The chain recombines TRBV19 with TRBJ1-5; 9 bases agree with TRBD1. There are 16 residues in the CDR3. The germline gives CDR1 LNHDA, CDR2 SQIVND (reference sequence). After removal of 8 bases from V and 5 bases from J, the junction contained 13 bases not matched to a gene. The full variable domain, its missing parts supplied by reference TRBV19 and TRBJ1-5, is DGGITQSPKYLFRKEGQNVTLSCEQNLNHDAMYWYRQDPGQGLRLIYYSQIVNDFQKGDIAEGYSVSREKKESFPLTVTSAQKNPTAFYLCASVKMGDRVHQPQHFGDGTRLSIL.

With regard to this clonotype: A much larger clone differs from this one at a single base, so this may be a read error. The rearrangement uses TRBV27 and TRBJ2-4, with D possibly TRBD1 on 5 matching bases. The DNA end is more similar to TRBJ2-7, so the J call may be wrong. This CDR3 has 13 amino acids. Germline V gene sequence: CDR1 MNHEY, CDR2 SMNVEV (reference sequence). The CDR3 loop is CTSSLSGIGEQYF. CDR3 nucleotide sequence: TGTACCAGCAGTTTATCAGGGATCGGCGAGCAGTACTTC.